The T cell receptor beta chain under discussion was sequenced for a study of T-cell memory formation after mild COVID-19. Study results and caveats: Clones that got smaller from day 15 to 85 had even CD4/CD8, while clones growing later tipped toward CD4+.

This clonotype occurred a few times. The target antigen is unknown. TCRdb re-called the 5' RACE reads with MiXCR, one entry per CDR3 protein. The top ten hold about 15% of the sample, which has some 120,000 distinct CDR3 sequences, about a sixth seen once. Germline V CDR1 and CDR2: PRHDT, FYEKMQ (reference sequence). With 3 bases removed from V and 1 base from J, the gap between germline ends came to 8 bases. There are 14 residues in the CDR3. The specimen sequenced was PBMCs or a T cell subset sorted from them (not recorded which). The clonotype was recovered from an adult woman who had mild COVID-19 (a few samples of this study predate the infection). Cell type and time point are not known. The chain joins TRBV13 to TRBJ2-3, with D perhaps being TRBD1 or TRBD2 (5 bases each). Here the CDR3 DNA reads TGTGCCAGCAGCTTGGGGCGGGGCACAGATACGCAGTATTTT. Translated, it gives CASSLGRGTDTQYF. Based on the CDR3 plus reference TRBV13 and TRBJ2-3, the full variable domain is AAGVIQSPRHLIKEKRETATLKCYPIPRHDTVYWYQQGPGQDPQFLISFYEKMQSDKGSIPDRFSAQQFSDYHSELNMSSLELGDSALYFCASSLGRGTDTQYFGPGTRLTVL.